This T cell receptor (beta chain) is from a study of patients and donors after allogeneic stem cell transplantation. This CDR3 spans 17 amino acids. The V end was cut by 1 base, the J end by 2 bases, with 15 bases between. Germline V gene sequence: CDR1 SGHVS, CDR2 FNYEAQ. This clonotype was detected only a few times. MiXCR, applied by TCRdb to the RT-PCR reads, yields one record per CDR3 protein. Of 190,000 or so distinct CDR3 sequences listed, approximately 41% are singletons. The chain joins TRBV7-6 to TRBJ1-5, with TRBD1 as a possible D gene (6 bases). The sequencing sample was made of blood, either unsorted or a sorted T cell fraction (not recorded which). This TCR was recovered from a human donor who was either an allogeneic HSCT recipient or a stem cell or donor lymphocyte infusion donor (not recorded which). It is not recorded whose cells these are; they may come from a transplant donor. For the CDR3, the DNA is TGTGCCAGCAGCTTAGAAGTTAGGACAGTAGGCAATCAGCCCCAGCATTTT. Its translation is CASSLEVRTVGNQPQHF.